The 6 T cell receptor beta chains in this list originate from one sample, sequenced in a study of blood T cell repertoires in COVID-19. Assay: immunoSEQ multiplex PCR; the TCRdb copy retains only in-frame clones and omits some. The sample records 330,000 or so clones, more than 75% being singletons. Input material: PBMCs or T cells enriched from blood (not recorded which). The receptors stem from a man aged 40-50 years in a cohort exposed to, infected with or recovered from COVID-19 (not recorded which).

This chain connects TRBV29-1 to TRBJ2-5; weak D call: TRBD2 (6 bases). The V gene's germline CDR1 is SQVTM and CDR2 ANQGSEA. This CDR3 contains 14 residues. V lost 2 bases and J 1 base, leaving 11 bases between the germline ends. The DNA of the CDR3 is TGCAGCGTTGAAAATGCGGGAACCCAAGAGACCCAGTACTTC. Its protein is CSVENAGTQETQYF. The whole variable domain, filled in from reference TRBV29-1 and TRBJ2-5, reads SAVISQKPSRDICQRGTSLTIQCQVDSQVTMMFWYRQQPGQSLTLIATANQGSEATYESGFVIDKFPISRPNLTFSTLTVSNMSPEDSSIYLCSVENAGTQETQYFGPGTRLLVL.

V and J are TRBV12-2 and TRBJ2-1; TRBD1, the table's D call, lacks a check against the DNA. TRBV12-2 is listed as a pseudogene. This CDR3 region has 16 residues. CDR3 nucleotides: TGTGCAAGTCGCTTAACCAACAGTAGCTCCTACAATGAGCAGTTCTTC. This codes for CASRLTNSSSYNEQFF.

The rearrangement uses TRBV6-5 and TRBJ1-2; TRBD1 matches at 7 bases. V trimming: 6 bases; J trimming: 6 bases; junction bases outside the gene matches: 13. Germline V gene sequence: CDR1 MNHEY, CDR2 SVGAGI. The CDR3 totals 15 residues. The CDR3 loop is CASSARRGTVDGYTF. CDR3 nucleotides: TGTGCCAGCAGCGCCCGGAGGGGGACAGTAGATGGCTACACCTTC.

The CDR3 nucleotides read TGCGCCAGCAGGTCAACAGGGTCAGGAGACACCATATATTTT. This translates into CASRSTGSGDTIYF. This chain uses TRBV5-1 with TRBJ1-3; a weak D match, TRBD1 (6 bases). The V end lost 5 bases, the J end lost 8 bases, and 17 bases lay between the germline ends. In germline, CDR1 is SGHRS, CDR2 YFSETQ. The CDR3 covers 14 residues.

The chain uses TRBV21-1 and TRBJ2-7; the table's D call, TRBD2, has no DNA check behind it. TRBV21-1 is marked as a pseudogene. This CDR3 region has 16 residues. CDR3 nucleotides: TGTGCCAGCAGCATATTAAGCGGGAGGCGGTGGTACGAGCAGTACTTC. It translates to CASSILSGRRWYEQYF.

The chain is built from TRBV6-5 and TRBJ1-1; D might be TRBD1 (5 bases). The CDR3 loop spans 15 amino acids. V was shortened by 4 bases and J by 7 bases, with 19 bases between the two germline ends. CDR1 MNHEY and CDR2 SVGAGI come from the germline V gene. CDR3 in amino acids: CASSFGRGEGFEAFF. The CDR3 nucleotides read TGTGCCAGCAGTTTTGGCAGAGGGGAGGGATTTGAAGCTTTCTTT.